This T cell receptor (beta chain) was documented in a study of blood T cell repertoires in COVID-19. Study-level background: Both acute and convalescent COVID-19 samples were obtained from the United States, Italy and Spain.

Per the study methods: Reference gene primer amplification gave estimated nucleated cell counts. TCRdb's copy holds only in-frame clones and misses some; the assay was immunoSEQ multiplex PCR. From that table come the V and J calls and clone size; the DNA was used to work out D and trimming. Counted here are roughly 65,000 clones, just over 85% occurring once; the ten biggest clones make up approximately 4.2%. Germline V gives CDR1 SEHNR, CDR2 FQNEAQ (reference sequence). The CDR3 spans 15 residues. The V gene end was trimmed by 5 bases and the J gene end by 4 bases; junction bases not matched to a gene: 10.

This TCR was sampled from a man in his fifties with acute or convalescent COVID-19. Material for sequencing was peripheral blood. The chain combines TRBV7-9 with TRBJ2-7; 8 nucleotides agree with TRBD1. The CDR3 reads CASSHPGTGLYEQYF. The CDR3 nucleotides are TGTGCCAGCAGCCACCCCGGGACAGGTCTGTACGAGCAGTACTTC.